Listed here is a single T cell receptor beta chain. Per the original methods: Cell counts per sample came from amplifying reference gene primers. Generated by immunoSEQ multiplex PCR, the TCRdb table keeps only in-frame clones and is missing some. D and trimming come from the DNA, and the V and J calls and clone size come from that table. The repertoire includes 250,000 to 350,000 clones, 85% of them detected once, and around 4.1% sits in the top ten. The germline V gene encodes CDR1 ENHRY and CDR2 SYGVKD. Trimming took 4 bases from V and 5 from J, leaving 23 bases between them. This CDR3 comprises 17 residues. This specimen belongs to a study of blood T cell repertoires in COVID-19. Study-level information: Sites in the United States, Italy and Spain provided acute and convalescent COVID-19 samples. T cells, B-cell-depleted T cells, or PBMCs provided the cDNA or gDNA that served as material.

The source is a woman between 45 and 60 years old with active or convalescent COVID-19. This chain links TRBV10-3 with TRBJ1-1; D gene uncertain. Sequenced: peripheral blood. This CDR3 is CAISAGTGRHRATEAFF. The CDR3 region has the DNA TGTGCCATCAGTGCCGGAACGGGGAGACACAGAGCTACTGAAGCTTTCTTT.